Presented here are 23 T cell receptor beta chains from one specimen sequenced in a study of T cell repertoires in cytomegalovirus infection (dated by TCRdb to between 2018 and 2021). Sequencer: Illumina HiSeq 1500. TCRdb reran the public reads through fastp at Q25 and MiXCR, keeping productive beta chains. Rows matching on CDR3 protein sequence are summarized as one entry with the most common DNA and genes. This sample gives fewer than 550,000 distinct CDR3 sequences in total; roughly 12% of them show up just once. The ten largest clones capture about 10% of the sample. Sequencing was carried out using PBMCs. Receptor source: a human donor in good health (CMV status not recorded). Some clones in this sample may be carry-over from other donors' samples.

This clonotype was detected many times. V and J are TRBV5-8 and TRBJ1-4, with D possibly TRBD1 on 5 matching bases. CDR1 and CDR2 (germline): SGHTS, YDEGEE. This CDR3 region has 16 residues. V dropped 5 bases and J dropped 7 bases, with 21 bases sitting between them. The CDR3 loop reads CASRPPPGRGGEKLFF. CDR3 coding DNA: TGTGCCAGCAGGCCCCCCCCGGGGCGAGGTGGTGAAAAACTGTTTTTT.

This clonotype was detected many times. The chain combines TRBV29-1 with TRBJ2-1; 7 positions agree with TRBD2. The CDR3 has 12 residues. Germline CDR1 and CDR2: SQVTM and ANQGSEA. The trim removed 3 bases at V and 9 bases at J, leaving 5 bases unmatched. CDR3: CSVERGRSEQFF. In DNA, the CDR3 is TGCAGCGTTGAGCGGGGGAGAAGTGAGCAGTTCTTC.

This clonotype was seen many times. The V gene is TRBV7-8, the J gene TRBJ2-7, with 10 bases that match TRBD2. Trimming removed 3 bases from V and 2 bases from J; junction bases left unmatched: 7. Per germline, CDR1 SGHVS and CDR2 FQNEAQ. This CDR3 spans 16 amino acids. The CDR3 here is CASSFYSGRPTYEQYF. For the CDR3, the DNA is TGTGCCAGCAGCTTCTATAGCGGGAGGCCTACCTACGAGCAGTACTTC.

This clonotype was seen only a few times. The chain is built from TRBV20-1 and TRBJ2-7, with D uncertain. Per germline, CDR1 DFQATT and CDR2 SNEGSKA (reference sequence). Trimming shortened V by 3 bases and J by 0 bases, and 6 bases separated the two germline ends. The CDR3 spans 12 residues. The CDR3 here is CSARPGSYEQYF. DNA for the CDR3: TGCAGTGCTAGGCCCGGCTCCTACGAGCAGTACTTC.

The rearrangement uses TRBV9 and TRBJ2-2; weak D call: TRBD2 (6 bases). Germline loops: CDR1 SGDLS, CDR2 YYNGEE. V lost 4 bases and J 0 bases, leaving 13 bases between the germline ends. This CDR3 has 16 amino acids. The CDR3 DNA sequence: TGTGCCAGCAGCCCCCGGGTAGCGGCGAACACCGGGGAGCTGTTTTTT. Its translation is CASSPRVAANTGELFF.

This clonotype was seen repeatedly, ten times or more. The V gene is TRBV7-9, the J gene TRBJ2-3; D remains unclear. V lost 5 bases and J lost 0, with 9 bases in between. The CDR3 contains 14 residues. The V gene's germline CDR1 is SEHNR and CDR2 FQNEAQ (reference sequence). CDR3 in amino acids: CASSGRPSTDTQYF. The CDR3 DNA is TGTGCCAGCAGCGGCCGTCCTAGCACAGATACGCAGTATTTT.

Ten or more counts support this clonotype. This chain uses TRBV28 with TRBJ2-1; either TRBD1 or TRBD2 may fit D (7 bases each). V shed 6 bases and J shed 7 bases, with 19 bases lying between them. CDR3 length equals 15 residues. Germline V gives CDR1 MDHEN, CDR2 SYDVKM. The CDR3 DNA reads TGTGCCAGCAGCACCAGACAGGGAGGGGTTAATGAGCAGTTCTTC. Its translation: CASSTRQGGVNEQFF.

This clonotype was detected many times. The chain carries TRBV12-3 or TRBV12-4 and TRBJ1-5; 8 positions match TRBD1. V trimming: 6 bases; J trimming: 6 bases; junction bases outside the gene matches: 7. The CDR3 covers 14 residues. CDR3 DNA: TGTGCCAGCAGCGGGACAGGAGAGAGTCAGCCCCAGCATTTT. Protein product: CASSGTGESQPQHF.

The CDR3 coding sequence is TGTGCCACCAGCAGAGGTGGGGCAACCTACGAGCAGTACTTC. This encodes CATSRGGATYEQYF. The V call is TRBV15, the J call TRBJ2-7; D is possibly TRBD1 (5 bases). V was shortened by 1 base and J by 2 bases, with 9 bases between the two germline ends. This CDR3 has 14 amino acids. Germline V gene data show CDR1 as LNHNV and CDR2 as YYDKDF (reference sequence).

There are many counts of this clonotype. The rearrangement links TRBV6-1 to TRBJ1-5, with TRBD1 identical over 8 bases. Germline V CDR1 and CDR2: MNHNS, SASEGT. This CDR3 spans 15 amino acids. The J segment lost 7 bases and the V segment lost 1 base, leaving 6 bases of the junction unmatched. The chain's CDR3 is CASSEVQGARQPQHF. CDR3 nucleotides: TGTGCCAGCAGTGAAGTTCAGGGGGCAAGGCAGCCCCAGCATTTT.

The table lists this clonotype with many counts. J is TRBJ1-1 and V is TRBV12-3 or TRBV12-4; tentative D call: TRBD1 (5 bases). V was shortened by 1 base and J by 5 bases, with 11 bases between the two germline ends. The CDR3 consists of 14 residues. CDR3 loop: CASSLGPGGTEAFF. The DNA for the CDR3 is TGTGCCAGCAGTTTAGGGCCCGGGGGGACTGAAGCTTTCTTT.

With regard to this clonotype: It may be a read error: a sequence one base away is much more abundant. The rearrangement uses TRBV19 and TRBJ1-6, with a tentative D call TRBD1 (5 bases). The germline V gene has CDR1 LNHDA and CDR2 SQIVND (reference sequence). V was clipped by 6 bases and J by 5 bases, with 8 bases between them. The CDR3 totals 13 residues. In nucleotides, the CDR3 is TGTGCCAGTAGCCGACAGAATAATTCACCCCTCCACTTT. Its protein product is CASSRQNNSPLHF.

The sample holds a few counts of this clonotype. This sequence joins TRBV5-1 and TRBJ1-1, with D perhaps matching TRBD1 (5 bases). This CDR3 region has 15 residues. Trimming took 1 base from V and 1 from J, leaving 11 bases between them. Per the germline V gene, CDR1 is SGHRS and CDR2 is YFSETQ. CDR3 sequence (DNA): TGCGCCAGCAGCTTGCAGGGTTTGGCGAACACTGAAGCTTTCTTT. It translates to CASSLQGLANTEAFF.

This chain joins TRBV7-2 and TRBJ2-2, with 8 positions matching TRBD2. The CDR3 runs 17 residues. V gave up 1 base and J gave up 1 base; unmatched junction bases: 5. Germline CDR1 SGHTA, CDR2 FQGNSA. The CDR3 DNA follows: TGTGCCAGCAGCTTAGTCTCCCTAGCGGGGAACACCGGGGAGCTGTTTTTT. Translating it yields CASSLVSLAGNTGELFF.

Only a few counts were recorded for this clonotype. The rearrangement uses TRBV9 and TRBJ1-1; tentatively, D is TRBD1 (5 bases). Per germline, CDR1 SGDLS and CDR2 YYNGEE. The ends were cut back, 4 bases at V and 11 bases at J, with 24 bases in the middle. This CDR3 region has 15 residues. The CDR3 loop is CASSLTGSDAGGAFF. The CDR3 DNA reads as TGTGCCAGCAGCCTCACCGGGTCAGACGCGGGGGGGGCTTTCTTT.

This clonotype was seen many times. The chain couples TRBV7-2 to TRBJ2-2; D possibly corresponds to TRBD1 (7 bases). Germline V gene lookup returns CDR1 SGHTA and CDR2 FQGNSA. This CDR3 spans 15 amino acids. Trimming removed 8 bases from V and 3 bases from J, with 16 bases in between. The CDR3 DNA follows: TGTGCCAGCCCTCCGGAGGGGGCGGACACCGGGGAGCTGTTTTTT. It yields the protein CASPPEGADTGELFF.

In this sample, this clonotype turned up a few times. V and J are TRBV5-6 and TRBJ2-7; D remains ambiguous. V was cut by 0 bases and J by 7 bases, with 11 bases left in between. The germline gives CDR1 SGHDT, CDR2 YYEEEE. This CDR3 region has 13 residues. The CDR3 here is CASSLAVPMEQYF. CDR3 in DNA: TGTGCCAGCAGCTTGGCTGTTCCGATGGAGCAGTACTTC.

This clonotype was found a few times. V gene TRBV6-6 combines with J gene TRBJ1-1, with a weak D call TRBD1 (5 bases). This CDR3 has 14 amino acids. Per germline, CDR1 MNHNY and CDR2 SVGAGI (reference sequence). Trimming took 5 bases from V and 4 from J, leaving 14 bases between them. The CDR3, as DNA: TGTGCCAGCAGTGAGCTCAGGGCAGCCACTGAAGCTTTCTTT. Translation: CASSELRAATEAFF.

Ten or more counts support this clonotype. The chain combines TRBV4-1 with TRBJ2-5; 9 positions match TRBD2. In germline, CDR1 is MGHRA, CDR2 YSYEKL. V dropped 4 bases and J dropped 5; count of bases not matched to a gene: 8. This CDR3 is 15 amino acids long. For the CDR3, the DNA is TGCGCCAGCAGCCGGACCGGGACTAGCTTTGAGACCCAGTACTTC. The encoded protein is CASSRTGTSFETQYF.

This clonotype was seen many times. The chain has TRBV7-6 and TRBJ1-4, with a weak D call TRBD1 (6 bases). The V end was cut by 7 bases, the J end by 5 bases, with 14 bases between. This CDR3 region has 14 residues. The germline V gene has CDR1 SGHVS and CDR2 FNYEAQ. CDR3 in DNA: TGTGCCAGCAAATTAGGACAGATAAATGAAAAACTGTTTTTT. This sequence encodes CASKLGQINEKLFF.

This clonotype has ten or more counts. The chain recombines TRBV14 with TRBJ1-4; 8 bases match TRBD1. CDR3 length equals 14 residues. CDR1 and CDR2 (germline): SGHDN, FVKESK. Unmatched junction bases numbered 5, after V lost 2 bases and J lost 9 bases. This chain's CDR3 is CASSQLGTGQKLFF. The CDR3 DNA reads TGTGCCAGCAGCCAATTAGGGACAGGTCAAAAACTGTTTTTT.

This clonotype was detected ten times or more. J is TRBJ2-1 and V is TRBV27, with 12 bases fitting TRBD2. Germline CDR1 and CDR2: MNHEY and SMNVEV (reference sequence). The CDR3 runs 16 residues. V lost 0 bases, J lost 7 bases, and 4 bases stayed unmatched. CDR3 residues: CASSLSVLAGGNEQFF. The CDR3 DNA follows: TGTGCCAGCAGTTTATCAGTCCTAGCGGGAGGGAATGAGCAGTTCTTC.

V gene TRBV4-2 combines with J gene TRBJ2-7; tentatively, D is TRBD1 (5 bases). V was clipped by 0 bases and J by 2 bases, with 11 bases between them. This CDR3 contains 15 residues. Germline CDR1 LGHNA, CDR2 YNFKEQ. This CDR3 reads CASSQDQGETYEQYF. The DNA of the CDR3 is TGTGCCAGCAGCCAAGATCAAGGGGAAACCTACGAGCAGTACTTC.